This T cell receptor (beta chain) was recorded in a study of CD4 T cells in relation to SARS-CoV-2 and coronaviruses. Trimming left V 5 bases short and J 0 bases short, with 10 bases between. Germline lookup yields CDR1 SNHLY and CDR2 FYNNEI. This CDR3 contains 15 residues. The assay was immunoSEQ multiplex PCR, and TCRdb's table has in-frame clones only and misses some. The table shows 28,000 or so clones, with 75% to 80% occurring only once. CD4+ T cells from unexposed donors were obtained before the COVID-19 pandemic (2011-2018). Isolation of CD4+ T cells took place after about 9 days in culture. This clone occurred a few times. What it recognizes is unknown.

Sequenced sample: CD4+ T cells from PBMCs, cultured in vitro. The chain recombines TRBV2 with TRBJ2-2; D may be TRBD1 or TRBD2 (5 bases each). The clonotype was recovered from a human donor in good health. CDR3 sequence: CASSSRGPNTGELFF. CDR3 DNA: TGTGCCAGCAGTTCCCGGGGCCCGAACACCGGGGAGCTGTTTTTT.